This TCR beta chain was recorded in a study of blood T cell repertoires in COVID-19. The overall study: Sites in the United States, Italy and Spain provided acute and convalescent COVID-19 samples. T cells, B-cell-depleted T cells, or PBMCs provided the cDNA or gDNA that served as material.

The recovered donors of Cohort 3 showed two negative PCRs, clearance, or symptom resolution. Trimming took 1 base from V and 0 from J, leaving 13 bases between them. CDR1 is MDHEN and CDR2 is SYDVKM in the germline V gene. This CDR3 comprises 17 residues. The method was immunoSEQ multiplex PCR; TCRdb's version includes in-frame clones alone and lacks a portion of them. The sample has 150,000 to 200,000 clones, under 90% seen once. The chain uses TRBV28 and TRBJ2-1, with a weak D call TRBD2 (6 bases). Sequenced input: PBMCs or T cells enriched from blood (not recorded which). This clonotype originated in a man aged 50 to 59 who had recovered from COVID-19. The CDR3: CASSLYAGSSSYNEQFF. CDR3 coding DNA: TGTGCCAGCAGTTTATACGCGGGGTCCAGCTCCTACAATGAGCAGTTCTTC.